This entry features one T cell receptor beta chain sequence. The data derive from a study of blood T cell repertoires in COVID-19. Background on the study: Material from acute and convalescent COVID-19 was sourced from the United States, Italy and Spain.

Enrolled through a virtual design, the participants were between roughly 18 and 90 years of age and came from some 25 US areas. Allocation to cohorts depended on clinical history reported by the participants. This CDR3 has 13 residues. Germline V lookup: CDR1 LNHDA, CDR2 SQIVND (reference sequence). V shed 8 bases and J 6 bases; nucleotides not matched to a gene: 6. In the original analysis: Amplification with reference gene primers provided the estimates of nucleated cell counts. Only in-frame clones appear in the TCRdb table, and some are missing; sequencing was by immunoSEQ multiplex PCR. The V and J calls and clone size were taken over from that table, and D and trimming were inferred from the DNA. Of 220,000 or so clones listed, 90% are singletons.

Sample: PBMCs or T cells enriched from blood (not recorded which). The chain joins TRBV19 to TRBJ1-5; 8 positions match TRBD1. The TCR sequence derives from a man younger than 40 who had been exposed to COVID-19. The CDR3 nucleotides are TGTGCCAGTTCAGGGGGCGGGTCTCAGCCCCAGCATTTT. This encodes CASSGGGSQPQHF.